This paragraph covers one T cell receptor (beta chain) sequence. Its target is not known. The record originates from a study of glioma-infiltrating T cells. Regarding the study as a whole: Only very few CDR3 sequences appeared in both tissue and blood. Non-neoplastic patients had below-expected tissue-blood divergence, while all gliomas exceeded expectation.

Amplification of TCR alpha and beta CDR3 regions from RNA used iRepertoire nested multiplex PCR. For one-step reverse transcription and amplification, 100-400 ng of tissue mRNA or PBMC total RNA was used. TCRdb re-derived calls from the multiplex PCR reads in MiXCR, one entry per CDR3 protein. The sample has approximately 20,000 distinct CDR3 sequences, around 23% seen once. This receptor was obtained from a human donor with low-grade glioma or glioblastoma, undergoing nonglioma brain surgery, or in good health (not recorded which). Sequences were obtained from glioma tissue, nonneoplastic brain tissue, or PBMCs (not recorded which).

The CDR3 here is CASRGHPDQPQHF. The DNA for the CDR3 is TGTGCCAGCAGAGGACACCCTGATCAGCCCCAGCATTTT. The V call is TRBV27, the J call TRBJ1-5; a weak D match, TRBD1 (5 bases). Germline V lookup: CDR1 MNHEY, CDR2 SMNVEV (reference sequence). CDR3 size: 13 residues. The V end lost 6 bases, the J end lost 5 bases, and 11 bases lay between the germline ends.